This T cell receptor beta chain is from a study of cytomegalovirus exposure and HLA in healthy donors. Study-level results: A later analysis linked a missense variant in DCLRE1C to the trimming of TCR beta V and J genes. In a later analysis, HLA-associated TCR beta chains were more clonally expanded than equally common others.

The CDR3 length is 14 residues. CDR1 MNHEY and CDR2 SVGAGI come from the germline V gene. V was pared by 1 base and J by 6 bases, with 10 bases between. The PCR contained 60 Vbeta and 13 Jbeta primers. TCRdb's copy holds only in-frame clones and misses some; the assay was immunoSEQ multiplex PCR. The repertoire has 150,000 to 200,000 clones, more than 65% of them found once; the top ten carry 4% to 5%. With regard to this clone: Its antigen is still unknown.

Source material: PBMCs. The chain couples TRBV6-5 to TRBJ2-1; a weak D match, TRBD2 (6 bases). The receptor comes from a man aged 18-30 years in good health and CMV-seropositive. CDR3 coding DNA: TGTGCCAGCAGTTACTTTTTGGGGGGCAATGAGCAGTTCTTC. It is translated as CASSYFLGGNEQFF.